This T cell receptor beta chain was retrieved from a study of blood T cell repertoires in COVID-19. The CDR3 is 16 residues long. The germline V and J ends were trimmed by 6 bases and 0 bases, with 15 bases remaining between them. CDR1 and CDR2 from the germline V gene are MDHEN and SYDVKM. Only in-frame clones appear in the TCRdb table, and some are missing; sequencing was by immunoSEQ multiplex PCR. The data show roughly 300,000 clones, roughly 90% seen once. Those enrolled, adults aged roughly 18 to 90 years, came from fewer than 25 US areas. Allocation to cohorts depended on clinical history reported by the participants. Donors of Cohort 3 who recovered were those that had two negative PCRs, clearance, or symptom resolution.

The V call is TRBV28, the J call TRBJ2-4; tentatively, D is TRBD2 (5 bases). This clonotype was sampled from a woman aged 25 to 39 who had recovered from COVID-19. Material: PBMCs or T cells enriched from blood (not recorded which). The CDR3 protein is CASSPRTFLAKNIQYF. The CDR3 DNA reads as TGTGCCAGCAGCCCTAGGACTTTCCTAGCCAAAAACATTCAGTACTTC.